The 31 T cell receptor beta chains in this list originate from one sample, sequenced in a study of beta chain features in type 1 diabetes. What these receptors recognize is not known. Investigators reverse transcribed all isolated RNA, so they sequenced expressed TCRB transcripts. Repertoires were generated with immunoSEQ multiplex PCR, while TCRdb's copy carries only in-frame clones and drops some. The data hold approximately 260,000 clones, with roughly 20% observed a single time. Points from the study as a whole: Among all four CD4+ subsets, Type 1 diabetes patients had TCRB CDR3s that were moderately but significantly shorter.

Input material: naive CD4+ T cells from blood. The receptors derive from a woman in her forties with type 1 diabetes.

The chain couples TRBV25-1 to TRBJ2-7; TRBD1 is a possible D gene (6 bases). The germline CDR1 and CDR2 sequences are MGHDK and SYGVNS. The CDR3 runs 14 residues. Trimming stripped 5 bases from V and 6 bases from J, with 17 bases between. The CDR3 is CASSHDRRMGEQYF. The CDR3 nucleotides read TGTGCCAGCAGTCACGACAGGAGGATGGGCGAGCAGTACTTC.

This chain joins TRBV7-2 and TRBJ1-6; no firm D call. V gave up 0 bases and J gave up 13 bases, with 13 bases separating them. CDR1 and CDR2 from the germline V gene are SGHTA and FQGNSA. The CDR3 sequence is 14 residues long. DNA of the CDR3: TGTGCCAGCAGCTTAGCGCGGCGTGCCAATCCCCTCCACTTT. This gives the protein CASSLARRANPLHF.

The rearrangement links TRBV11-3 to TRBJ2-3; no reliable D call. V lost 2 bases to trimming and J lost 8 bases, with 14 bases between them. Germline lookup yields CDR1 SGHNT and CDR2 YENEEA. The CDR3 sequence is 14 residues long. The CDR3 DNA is TGTGCCAGCAGCTTACGTTCGGCATCGGGTACGCAGTATTTT. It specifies CASSLRSASGTQYF.

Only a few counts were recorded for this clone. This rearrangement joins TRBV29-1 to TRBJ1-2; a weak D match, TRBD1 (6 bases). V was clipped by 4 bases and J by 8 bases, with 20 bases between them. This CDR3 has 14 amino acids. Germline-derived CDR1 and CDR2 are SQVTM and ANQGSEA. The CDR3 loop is CSVVVQDSPLGYTF. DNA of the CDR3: TGCAGCGTTGTAGTGCAGGACAGTCCACTCGGCTACACCTTC.

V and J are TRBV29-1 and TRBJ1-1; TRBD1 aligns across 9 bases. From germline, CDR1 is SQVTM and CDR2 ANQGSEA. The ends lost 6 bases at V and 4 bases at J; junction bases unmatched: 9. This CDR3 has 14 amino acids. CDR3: CSVRDRVSFTEAFF. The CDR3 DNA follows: TGCAGCGTCCGGGACAGGGTTTCTTTCACTGAAGCTTTCTTT.

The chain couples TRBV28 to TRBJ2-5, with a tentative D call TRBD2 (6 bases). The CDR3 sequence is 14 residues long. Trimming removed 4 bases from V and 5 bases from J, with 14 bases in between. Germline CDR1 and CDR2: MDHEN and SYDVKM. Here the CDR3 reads CASSSAGTVETQYF. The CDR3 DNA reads TGTGCCAGCAGTTCCGCCGGGACTGTGGAGACCCAGTACTTC. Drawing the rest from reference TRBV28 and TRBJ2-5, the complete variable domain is DVKVTQSSRYLVKRTGEKVFLECVQDMDHENMFWYRQDPGLGLRLIYFSYDVKMKEKGDIPEGYSVSREKKERFSLILESASTNQTSMYLCASSSAGTVETQYFGPGTRLLVL.

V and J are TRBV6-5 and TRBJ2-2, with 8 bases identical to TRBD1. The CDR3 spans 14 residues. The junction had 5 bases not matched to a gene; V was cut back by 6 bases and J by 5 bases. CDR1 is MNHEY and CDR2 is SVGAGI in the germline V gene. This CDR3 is CASSRTGGTGELFF. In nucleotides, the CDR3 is TGTGCCAGCAGCCGTACAGGGGGAACCGGGGAGCTGTTTTTT.

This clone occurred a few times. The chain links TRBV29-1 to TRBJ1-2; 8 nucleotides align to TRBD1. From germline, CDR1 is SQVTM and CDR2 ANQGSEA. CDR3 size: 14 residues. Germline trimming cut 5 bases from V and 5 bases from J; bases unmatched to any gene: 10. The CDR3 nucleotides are TGCAGCGTTACCGGACAGGGTTTATATTATGGCTACACCTTC. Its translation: CSVTGQGLYYGYTF.

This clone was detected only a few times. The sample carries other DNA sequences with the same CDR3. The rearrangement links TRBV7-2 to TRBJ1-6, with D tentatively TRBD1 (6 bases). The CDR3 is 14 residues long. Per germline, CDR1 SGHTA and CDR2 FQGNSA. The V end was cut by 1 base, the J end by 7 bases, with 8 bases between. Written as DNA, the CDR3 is TGTGCCAGCAGCTTAGGCACAGGGAATTCACCCCTCCACTTT. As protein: CASSLGTGNSPLHF. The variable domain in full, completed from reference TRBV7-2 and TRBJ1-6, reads GAGVSQSPSNKVTEKGKDVELRCDPISGHTALYWYRQSLGQGLEFLIYFQGNSAPDKSGLPSDRFSAERTGGSVSTLTIQRTQQEDSAVYLCASSLGTGNSPLHFGNGTRLTVT.

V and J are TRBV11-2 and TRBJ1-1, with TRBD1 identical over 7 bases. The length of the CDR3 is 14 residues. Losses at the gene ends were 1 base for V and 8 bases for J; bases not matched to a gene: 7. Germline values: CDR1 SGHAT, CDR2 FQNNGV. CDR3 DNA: TGTGCCAGCAGCTTAGCCCCGACAGGGAACGAAGCTTTCTTT. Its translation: CASSLAPTGNEAFF. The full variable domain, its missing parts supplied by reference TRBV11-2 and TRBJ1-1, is EAGVAQSPRYKIIEKRQSVAFWCNPISGHATLYWYQQILGQGPKLLIQFQNNGVVDDSQLPKDRFSAERLKGVDSTLKIQPAKLEDSAVYLCASSLAPTGNEAFFGQGTRLTVV.

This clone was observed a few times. The CDR3 DNA sequence: TGTGCCAGCAGTCGACCGGGGGGGCGCGGCGGGGAGCTGTTTTTT. It codes for CASSRPGGRGGELFF. This chain connects TRBV28 to TRBJ2-2; 8 nucleotides match TRBD2. Germline V gene lookup returns CDR1 MDHEN and CDR2 SYDVKM. The CDR3 length is 15 residues. Unmatched junction bases numbered 9, after V lost 5 bases and J lost 7 bases.

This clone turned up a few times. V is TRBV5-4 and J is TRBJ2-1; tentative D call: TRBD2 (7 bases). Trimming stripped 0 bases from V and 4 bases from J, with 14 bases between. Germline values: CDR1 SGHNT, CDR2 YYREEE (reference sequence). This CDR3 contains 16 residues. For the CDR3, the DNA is TGTGCCAGCAGCTTGGGGGGGGGCGGCATATACAATGAGCAGTTCTTC. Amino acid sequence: CASSLGGGGIYNEQFF. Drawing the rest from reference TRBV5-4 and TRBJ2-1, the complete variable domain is ETGVTQSPTHLIKTRGQQVTLRCSSQSGHNTVSWYQQALGQGPQFIFQYYREEENGRGNFPPRFSGLQFPNYSSELNVNALELDDSALYLCASSLGGGGIYNEQFFGPGTRLTVL.

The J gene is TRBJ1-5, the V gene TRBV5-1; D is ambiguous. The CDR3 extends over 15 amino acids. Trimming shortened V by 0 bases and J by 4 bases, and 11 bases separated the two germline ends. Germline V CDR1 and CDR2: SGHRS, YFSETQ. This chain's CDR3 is CASSLDRSGNQPQHF. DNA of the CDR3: TGCGCCAGCAGCTTGGACAGATCAGGAAATCAGCCCCAGCATTTT.

DNA of the CDR3: TGTGCCAGCAGCGGCGGGAGAGCTGAAGCTTTCTTT. Amino acid sequence: CASSGGRAEAFF. The rearrangement joins TRBV9 to TRBJ1-1; no clear D. The CDR3 is made up of 12 amino acids. Germline V gives CDR1 SGDLS, CDR2 YYNGEE. V was cut by 3 bases and J by 6 bases, with 9 bases left in between.

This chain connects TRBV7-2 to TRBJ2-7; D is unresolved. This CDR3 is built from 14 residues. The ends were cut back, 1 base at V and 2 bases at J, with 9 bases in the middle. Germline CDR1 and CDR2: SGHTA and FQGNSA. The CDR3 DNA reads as TGTGCCAGCAGCTTAGGAGGAATGGCCTACGAGCAGTACTTC. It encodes CASSLGGMAYEQYF.

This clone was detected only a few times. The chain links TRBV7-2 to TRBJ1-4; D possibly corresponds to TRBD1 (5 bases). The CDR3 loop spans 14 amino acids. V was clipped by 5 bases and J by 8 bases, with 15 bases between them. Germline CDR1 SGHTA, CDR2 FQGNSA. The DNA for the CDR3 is TGTGCCAGCAGCGGGGCCTTCGGTAGGGAAAAACTGTTTTTT. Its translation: CASSGAFGREKLFF.

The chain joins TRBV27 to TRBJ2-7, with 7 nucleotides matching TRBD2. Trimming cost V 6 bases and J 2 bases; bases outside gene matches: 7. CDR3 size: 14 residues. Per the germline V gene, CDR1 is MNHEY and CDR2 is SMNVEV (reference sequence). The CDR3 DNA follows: TGTGCCAGCAGCCCGTGGCGGGAGCCCTACGAGCAGTACTTC. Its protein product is CASSPWREPYEQYF.

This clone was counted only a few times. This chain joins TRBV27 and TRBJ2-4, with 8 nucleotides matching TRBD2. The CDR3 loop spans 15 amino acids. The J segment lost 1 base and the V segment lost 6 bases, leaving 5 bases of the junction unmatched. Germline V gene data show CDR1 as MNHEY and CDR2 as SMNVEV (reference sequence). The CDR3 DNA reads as TGTGCCAGCAGCGTGAGCGGGAGTGCCAAAAACATTCAGTACTTC. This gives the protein CASSVSGSAKNIQYF.

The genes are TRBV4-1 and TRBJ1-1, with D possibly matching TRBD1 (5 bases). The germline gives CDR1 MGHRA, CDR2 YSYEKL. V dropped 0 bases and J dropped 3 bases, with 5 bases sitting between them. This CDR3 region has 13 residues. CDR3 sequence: CASSQDRDTEAFF. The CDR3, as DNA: TGCGCCAGCAGCCAAGACAGGGACACTGAAGCTTTCTTT.

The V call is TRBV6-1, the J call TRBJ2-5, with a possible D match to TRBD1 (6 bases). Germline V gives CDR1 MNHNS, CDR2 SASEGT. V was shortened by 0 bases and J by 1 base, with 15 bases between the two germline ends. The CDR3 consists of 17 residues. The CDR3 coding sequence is TGTGCCAGCAGTGAAGCGCCTATCAGGGGTCCCCAAGAGACCCAGTACTTC. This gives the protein CASSEAPIRGPQETQYF.

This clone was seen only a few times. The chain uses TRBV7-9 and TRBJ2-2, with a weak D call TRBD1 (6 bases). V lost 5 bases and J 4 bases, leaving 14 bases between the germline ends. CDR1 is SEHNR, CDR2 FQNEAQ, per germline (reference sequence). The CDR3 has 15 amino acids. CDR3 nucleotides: TGTGCCAGCAGCCGGAACAGGGCTATCACCGGGGAGCTGTTTTTT. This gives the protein CASSRNRAITGELFF. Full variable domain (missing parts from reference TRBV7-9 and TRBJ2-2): DTGVSQNPRHKITKRGQNVTFRCDPISEHNRLYWYRQTLGQGPEFLTYFQNEAQLEKSRLLSDRFSAERPKGSFSTLEIQRTEQGDSAMYLCASSRNRAITGELFFGEGSRLTVL.

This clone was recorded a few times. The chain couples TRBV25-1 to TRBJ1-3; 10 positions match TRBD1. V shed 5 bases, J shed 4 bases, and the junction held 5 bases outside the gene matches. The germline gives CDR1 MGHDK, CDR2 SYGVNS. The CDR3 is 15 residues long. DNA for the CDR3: TGTGCCAGCAGTTCACCGGGACAGGGGGGAAACACCATATATTTT. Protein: CASSSPGQGGNTIYF.

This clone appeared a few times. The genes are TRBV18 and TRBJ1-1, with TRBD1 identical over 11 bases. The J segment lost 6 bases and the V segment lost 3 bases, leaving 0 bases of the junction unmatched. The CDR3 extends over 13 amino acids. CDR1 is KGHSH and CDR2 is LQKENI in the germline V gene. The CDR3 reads CASSPGQGAEAFF. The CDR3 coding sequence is TGTGCCAGCTCACCGGGACAGGGGGCTGAAGCTTTCTTT.

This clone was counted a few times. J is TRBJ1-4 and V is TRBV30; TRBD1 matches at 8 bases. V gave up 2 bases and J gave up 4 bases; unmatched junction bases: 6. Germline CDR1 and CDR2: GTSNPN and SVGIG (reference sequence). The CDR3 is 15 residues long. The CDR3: CAWSPPGQVNEKLFF. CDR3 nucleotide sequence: TGTGCCTGGAGTCCTCCGGGACAGGTTAATGAAAAACTGTTTTTT.

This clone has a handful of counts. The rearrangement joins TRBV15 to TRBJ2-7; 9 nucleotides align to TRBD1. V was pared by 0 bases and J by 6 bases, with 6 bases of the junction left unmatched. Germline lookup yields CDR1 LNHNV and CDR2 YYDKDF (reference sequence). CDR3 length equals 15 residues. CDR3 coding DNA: TGTGCCACCAGCAGAGAGACAGGGGGAATTGCCGAGCAGTACTTC. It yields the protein CATSRETGGIAEQYF.

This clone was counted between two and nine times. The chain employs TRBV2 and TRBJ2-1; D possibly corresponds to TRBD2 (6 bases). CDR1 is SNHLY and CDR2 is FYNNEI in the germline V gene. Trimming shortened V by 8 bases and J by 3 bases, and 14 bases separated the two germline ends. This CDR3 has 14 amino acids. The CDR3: CASRRDSGYNEQFF. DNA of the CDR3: TGTGCCAGCCGTAGGGACTCAGGCTACAATGAGCAGTTCTTC.

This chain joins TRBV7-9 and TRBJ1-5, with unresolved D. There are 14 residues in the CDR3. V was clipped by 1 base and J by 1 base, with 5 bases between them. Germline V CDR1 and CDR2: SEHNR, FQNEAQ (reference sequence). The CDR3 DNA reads TGTGCCAGCAGCTTAGGGCAGAGCAATCAGCCCCAGCATTTT. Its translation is CASSLGQSNQPQHF. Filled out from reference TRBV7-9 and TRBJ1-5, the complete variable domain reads DTGVSQNPRHKITKRGQNVTFRCDPISEHNRLYWYRQTLGQGPEFLTYFQNEAQLEKSRLLSDRFSAERPKGSFSTLEIQRTEQGDSAMYLCASSLGQSNQPQHFGDGTRLSIL.

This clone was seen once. For the CDR3, the DNA is TGTGCCAGCGCCTTCGGGACAGGGGCCGCTGAAGCTTTCTTT. Encoded protein: CASAFGTGAAEAFF. The chain links TRBV25-1 to TRBJ1-1; TRBD1 matches at 10 bases. CDR1 MGHDK and CDR2 SYGVNS come from the germline V gene. The ends lost 8 bases at V and 6 bases at J; junction bases unmatched: 9. The CDR3 loop spans 14 amino acids.

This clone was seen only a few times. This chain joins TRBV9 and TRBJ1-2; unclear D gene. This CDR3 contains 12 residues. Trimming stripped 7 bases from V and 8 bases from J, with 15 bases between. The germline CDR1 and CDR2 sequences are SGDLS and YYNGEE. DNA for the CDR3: TGTGCCAGCTCGCCGAGGGAGAGCGGCTACACCTTC. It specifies CASSPRESGYTF.

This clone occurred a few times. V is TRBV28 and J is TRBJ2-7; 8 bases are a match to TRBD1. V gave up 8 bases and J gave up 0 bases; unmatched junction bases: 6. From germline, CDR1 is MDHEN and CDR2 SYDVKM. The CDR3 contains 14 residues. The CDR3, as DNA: TGTGCCAGCGGTAAGGGACAGGCCTCCTACGAGCAGTACTTC. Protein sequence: CASGKGQASYEQYF.

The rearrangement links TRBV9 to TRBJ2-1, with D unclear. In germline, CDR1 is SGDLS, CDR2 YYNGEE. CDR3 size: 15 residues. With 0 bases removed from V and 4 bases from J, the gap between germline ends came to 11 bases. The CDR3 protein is CASSVVTGSYNEQFF. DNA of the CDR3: TGTGCCAGCAGCGTAGTGACGGGTTCGTACAATGAGCAGTTCTTC.